Presented here are 32 T cell receptor beta chains from one specimen sequenced in a study of T cell responses to AZD1222 COVID-19 vaccine. Generated by immunoSEQ multiplex PCR, the TCRdb table keeps only in-frame clones and is missing some. The data contain about 55,000 clones, around 80% of them singletons. Sequenced here: peripheral blood, sampled 28 days after the second AZD1222 dose. These TCRs come from an adult who received the AZD1222 COVID-19 vaccine.

CDR3 sequence reads: CASSAGQLNTGELFF. CDR3 sequence (DNA): TGTGCCAGCAGTGCCGGACAGCTAAACACCGGGGAGCTGTTTTTT. The rearrangement links TRBV28 to TRBJ2-2, with D maybe TRBD1 (6 bases). The CDR3 loop spans 15 amino acids. CDR1 and CDR2 (germline): MDHEN, SYDVKM. V was pared by 5 bases and J by 2 bases, with 12 bases between. Filled out from reference TRBV28 and TRBJ2-2, the complete variable domain reads DVKVTQSSRYLVKRTGEKVFLECVQDMDHENMFWYRQDPGLGLRLIYFSYDVKMKEKGDIPEGYSVSREKKERFSLILESASTNQTSMYLCASSAGQLNTGELFFGEGSRLTVL.

The rearrangement links TRBV6-5 to TRBJ2-6; TRBD2 matches 7 bases. Trimming at V came to 5 bases and at J to 3 bases, leaving 4 bases not matched to a gene. The germline V gene encodes CDR1 MNHEY and CDR2 SVGAGI. The CDR3 is made up of 15 amino acids. The CDR3 reads CASSPRGVGANVLTF. CDR3 sequence (DNA): TGTGCCAGCAGTCCCCGGGGGGTTGGGGCCAACGTCCTGACTTTC.

The rearrangement uses TRBV25-1 and TRBJ2-3, with TRBD2 matching over 9 bases. After removal of 6 bases from V and 1 base from J, the junction contained 2 bases not matched to a gene. The CDR3 is made up of 14 amino acids. The germline CDR1 and CDR2 sequences are MGHDK and SYGVNS. The CDR3 DNA reads TGTGCCAGCAGCGGACTAGCGCGCACAGATACGCAGTATTTT. Protein sequence: CASSGLARTDTQYF.

This chain links TRBV6-2 or TRBV6-3 with TRBJ2-7; 10 bases are a match to TRBD2. The V gene end was trimmed by 0 bases and the J gene end by 2 bases; junction bases not matched to a gene: 13. CDR1 is MNHEY, CDR2 SVGEGT, per germline. This CDR3 is built from 19 residues. The DNA for the CDR3 is TGTGCCAGCAGTTACTCAAGTAGCGGGAGGCCAACTTCCCCCTACGAGCAGTACTTC. It codes for CASSYSSSGRPTSPYEQYF.

J is TRBJ1-5 and V is TRBV19, with D possibly being TRBD1 (5 bases). The V end was cut by 5 bases, the J end by 9 bases, with 23 bases between. CDR1 and CDR2 (germline): LNHDA, SQIVND (reference sequence). The CDR3 totals 16 residues. The CDR3 sequence: CASSLGTVVLVRPQHF. The CDR3 DNA follows: TGTGCCAGTAGTCTAGGGACCGTGGTGTTAGTTCGGCCCCAGCATTTT.

This sequence joins TRBV28 and TRBJ1-3; D not resolved. CDR1 MDHEN and CDR2 SYDVKM come from the germline V gene. The CDR3 has 14 amino acids. Deletions cut 4 bases from V and 2 bases from J, with 9 bases between. The DNA for the CDR3 is TGTGCCAGCAGTTCCATGAGAGCTGGAAACACCATATATTTT. Its translation: CASSSMRAGNTIYF.

This clone was seen more than once but under ten times. The chain carries TRBV30 and TRBJ1-5, with D unresolved. CDR3 length equals 12 residues. Germline CDR1 reads GTSNPN; CDR2 reads SVGIG (reference sequence). The V and J ends lost 3 bases and 0 bases respectively, with 3 bases between them. The CDR3 is CAWSDSNQPQHF. As DNA, the CDR3 is TGTGCCTGGAGCGATAGCAATCAGCCCCAGCATTTT. Supplemented by reference TRBV30 and TRBJ1-5, the full variable domain reads SQTIHQWPATLVQPVGSPLSLECTVEGTSNPNLYWYRQAAGRGLQLLFYSVGIGQISSEVPQNLSASRPQDRQFILSSKKLLLSDSGFYLCAWSDSNQPQHFGDGTRLSIL.

The chain has TRBV15 and TRBJ2-1; D perhaps matches TRBD2 (5 bases). Trimming cost V 3 bases and J 10 bases, with 13 bases left between them. The CDR3 runs 13 residues. Per the germline V gene, CDR1 is LNHNV and CDR2 is YYDKDF (reference sequence). CDR3 amino acids: CATSRTRGNEQFF. In nucleotides, the CDR3 is TGTGCCACCAGCAGGACCCGGGGTAACGAGCAGTTCTTC. Full variable domain (missing parts from reference TRBV15 and TRBJ2-1): DAMVIQNPRYQVTQFGKPVTLSCSQTLNHNVMYWYQQKSSQAPKLLFHYYDKDFNNEADTPDNFQSRRPNTSFCFLDIRSPGLGDTAMYLCATSRTRGNEQFFGPGTRLTVL.

The chain is built from TRBV20-1 and TRBJ2-1; D unresolved. The CDR3 runs 12 residues. The germline gives CDR1 DFQATT, CDR2 SNEGSKA (reference sequence). V lost 3 bases to trimming and J lost 1 base, with 4 bases between them. The CDR3 nucleotides read TGCAGTGCTAGTCCTTCCTACAATGAGCAGTTCTTC. Translation: CSASPSYNEQFF.

The chain carries TRBV28 and TRBJ1-5, with a possible D match to TRBD1 (6 bases). The CDR3 runs to 13 residues. Per the germline V gene, CDR1 is MDHEN and CDR2 is SYDVKM. V was clipped by 11 bases and J by 5 bases, with 16 bases between them. The CDR3 here is CASQGWGDQPQHF. CDR3 bases: TGTGCCTCCCAGGGGTGGGGGGATCAGCCCCAGCATTTT.

This clone was recorded once. The CDR3 loop is CASSLATSEKLFF. For the CDR3, the DNA is TGTGCCAGCAGCTTAGCTACGTCGGAAAAACTGTTTTTT. The chain employs TRBV7-9 and TRBJ1-4; D not certain. The CDR3 contains 13 residues. Trimming left V 0 bases short and J 8 bases short, with 7 bases between. CDR1 and CDR2 (germline): SEHNR, FQNEAQ (reference sequence).

The rearrangement joins TRBV9 to TRBJ2-1, with 10 bases matching TRBD1. The CDR3 totals 15 residues. With V trimmed by 3 bases and J by 6 bases, 6 bases remained unmatched. The V gene's germline CDR1 is SGDLS and CDR2 YYNGEE. In DNA, the CDR3 is TGTGCCAGCAGCGCCCGACAGGGGGCAGGCAATGAGCAGTTCTTC. This gives the protein CASSARQGAGNEQFF.

The V and J genes are TRBV10-1 and TRBJ1-4; D possibly corresponds to TRBD1 (6 bases). V was trimmed by 3 bases and J by 6 bases, leaving 8 bases between them. Per germline, CDR1 WNHNN and CDR2 SYGVQD (reference sequence). This CDR3 is built from 13 residues. As DNA, the CDR3 is TGCGCCAGCAGTGACAGGGGAGATGAAAAACTGTTTTTT. Its protein is CASSDRGDEKLFF.

This clone was detected a few times. The V call is TRBV18, the J call TRBJ1-1, with a possible D match to TRBD1 (5 bases). V was trimmed by 0 bases and J by 1 base, leaving 9 bases between them. The CDR3 contains 15 residues. Germline loops: CDR1 KGHSH, CDR2 LQKENI. The CDR3 loop reads CASSPPQGGNTEAFF. For the CDR3, the DNA is TGTGCCAGCTCACCACCGCAGGGAGGGAACACTGAAGCTTTCTTT. The entire variable domain, with the rest obtained from reference TRBV18 and TRBJ1-1, is as follows: NAGVMQNPRHLVRRRGQEARLRCSPMKGHSHVYWYRQLPEEGLKFMVYLQKENIIDESGMPKERFSAEFPKEGPSILRIQQVVRGDSAAYFCASSPPQGGNTEAFFGQGTRLTVV.

The chain carries TRBV12-5 and TRBJ2-1, with TRBD1 matching over 10 bases. V gave up 6 bases and J gave up 2 bases; unmatched junction bases: 4. The CDR3 extends over 15 amino acids. CDR1 is LGHNT, CDR2 FRNRAP, per germline. In nucleotides, the CDR3 is TGTGCTAGTGGGGCCGGGACAGGGGCCTACAATGAGCAGTTCTTC. This encodes CASGAGTGAYNEQFF.

In DNA form, the CDR3 reads TGTGCCAGCAGCGCGGGTCCGCTCAATCAGCCCCAGCATTTT. This encodes CASSAGPLNQPQHF. The rearrangement uses TRBV5-4 and TRBJ1-5; D not resolved. The V end lost 4 bases, the J end lost 3 bases, and 11 bases lay between the germline ends. This CDR3 region has 14 residues. Germline CDR1 SGHNT, CDR2 YYREEE (reference sequence).

This chain uses TRBV27 with TRBJ2-3; 7 nucleotides align to TRBD2. J was trimmed by 2 bases and V by 6 bases; bases with no gene match: 8. From germline, CDR1 is MNHEY and CDR2 SMNVEV (reference sequence). The CDR3 runs 15 residues. The DNA for the CDR3 is TGTGCCAGCAGGAAGGGACTACTACACACAGATACGCAGTATTTT. Translated, it gives CASRKGLLHTDTQYF.

The CDR3 spells CASSLAWDGVVGSPLHF. The CDR3 DNA follows: TGTGCCAGCAGCTTAGCGTGGGACGGGGTTGTAGGCTCACCCCTCCACTTT. J is TRBJ1-6 and V is TRBV7-2; D possibly corresponds to TRBD1 (5 bases). Trimming pared 0 bases from V and 10 bases from J, leaving 19 bases between. Germline assignment: CDR1 SGHTA and CDR2 FQGNSA. This CDR3 spans 17 amino acids.

The chain couples TRBV5-4 to TRBJ2-3; TRBD2 agrees at 10 bases. V dropped 4 bases and J dropped 3; count of bases not matched to a gene: 5. The CDR3 sequence is 15 residues long. From germline, CDR1 is SGHNT and CDR2 YYREEE (reference sequence). The CDR3 DNA follows: TGTGCCAGCAGCCCCGGGACTAGCGTGACAGATACGCAGTATTTT. Protein sequence: CASSPGTSVTDTQYF. Supplemented by reference TRBV5-4 and TRBJ2-3, the full variable domain reads ETGVTQSPTHLIKTRGQQVTLRCSSQSGHNTVSWYQQALGQGPQFIFQYYREEENGRGNFPPRFSGLQFPNYSSELNVNALELDDSALYLCASSPGTSVTDTQYFGPGTRLTVL.

This clone was found once. The J gene is TRBJ1-4, the V gene TRBV19; no definite D call. The CDR3 runs to 15 residues. The V end lost 5 bases, the J end lost 0 bases, and 10 bases lay between the germline ends. Germline lookup yields CDR1 LNHDA and CDR2 SQIVND (reference sequence). CDR3 residues: CASSSIDATNEKLFF. As DNA, the CDR3 is TGTGCCAGTAGTTCCATTGATGCAACTAATGAAAAACTGTTTTTT.

The chain joins TRBV18 to TRBJ1-2; D is undetermined. CDR3 size: 11 residues. Germline CDR1 KGHSH, CDR2 LQKENI. Here the CDR3 reads CANVERDGYTF. The CDR3 DNA sequence: TGTGCGAACGTGGAGCGGGATGGCTACACCTTC.

V is TRBV28 and J is TRBJ1-5, with 8 bases lining up with TRBD1. V lost 3 bases to trimming and J lost 8 bases; unmatched junction nucleotides: 6. There are 14 residues in the CDR3. Germline-derived CDR1 and CDR2 are MDHEN and SYDVKM. CDR3 DNA: TGTGCCAGCAGTTTGTCAGGGGGCAGAAAGCCCCAGCATTTT. It codes for CASSLSGGRKPQHF.

The gene calls are TRBV15 and TRBJ2-5; the D is unclear. The V and J ends lost 0 bases and 5 bases respectively, with 13 bases between them. The CDR3 contains 15 residues. CDR1 is LNHNV, CDR2 YYDKDF, per germline (reference sequence). The CDR3 sequence: CATSRDGHLGETQYF. The CDR3 nucleotides are TGTGCCACCAGCAGAGATGGGCATTTAGGGGAGACCCAGTACTTC.

The rearrangement links TRBV28 to TRBJ1-2, with 12 bases lining up with TRBD1. Germline CDR1 is MDHEN and CDR2 is SYDVKM. The CDR3 is 17 amino acids. V was pared by 5 bases and J by 6 bases, with 13 bases of the junction left unmatched. CDR3 coding DNA: TGTGCCAGCAGTCCTCCCCGCCCGGGACAGGGGGCAGATGGCTACACCTTC. Protein product: CASSPPRPGQGADGYTF.

This clone was counted only a few times. The chain employs TRBV6-2 or TRBV6-3 and TRBJ1-1, with D perhaps matching TRBD1 (5 bases). Trimming cost V 5 bases and J 6 bases, with 16 bases left between them. Germline CDR1 and CDR2: MNHEY and SVGEGT. The CDR3 has 14 residues. CDR3 DNA: TGTGCCAGCAGTCGACCCCAGACAGTCTCTGAAGCTTTCTTT. This translates into CASSRPQTVSEAFF.

The table lists this clone with a count of one. The V call is TRBV6-4, the J call TRBJ2-3; unclear D gene. CDR1 is MRHNA and CDR2 is SNTAGT in the germline V gene. The CDR3 extends over 13 amino acids. V dropped 3 bases and J dropped 3 bases, with 7 bases sitting between them. CDR3 region: CASSEQPTDTQYF. The CDR3 DNA follows: TGTGCCAGCAGTGAACAGCCAACAGATACGCAGTATTTT.

This chain uses TRBV18 with TRBJ1-1, with a weak D call TRBD1 (5 bases). The V and J ends lost 6 bases and 4 bases respectively, with 21 bases between them. The CDR3 sequence is 16 residues long. From germline, CDR1 is KGHSH and CDR2 LQKENI. The CDR3 DNA reads as TGTGCCAGCTCTCCTCCTAACGGACATTTTATCACTGAAGCTTTCTTT. It translates to CASSPPNGHFITEAFF.

The chain recombines TRBV12-3 or TRBV12-4 with TRBJ1-5; D remains ambiguous. CDR3 size: 13 residues. V shed 4 bases and J shed 1 base, with 5 bases lying between them. CDR3: CASSSLSNQPQHF. The CDR3 nucleotides are TGTGCCAGCAGTTCCTTAAGCAATCAGCCCCAGCATTTT.

The sample holds a few counts of this clone. This chain links TRBV4-1 with TRBJ1-1, with 7 bases that match TRBD1. V trimming: 0 bases; J trimming: 3 bases; junction bases outside the gene matches: 4. Germline V CDR1 and CDR2: MGHRA, YSYEKL. The CDR3 has 15 residues. For the CDR3, the DNA is TGCGCCAGCAGCCAAGATGAGGGGGCTTACACTGAAGCTTTCTTT. The encoded protein is CASSQDEGAYTEAFF.

This clone was recorded once. V is TRBV7-9 and J is TRBJ1-4; D is unclear. Deletions cut 1 base from V and 17 bases from J, with 2 bases between. The CDR3 is made up of 8 amino acids. CDR1 SEHNR and CDR2 FQNEAQ come from the germline V gene (reference sequence). The CDR3 bases are TGTGCCAGCAGCTTAGGCTTTTTT. The encoded protein is CASSLGFF.

This chain connects TRBV5-1 to TRBJ1-4, with 7 bases matching TRBD1. J lost 5 bases, V lost 5 bases, and 9 bases had no gene match. The CDR3 loop spans 15 amino acids. Germline CDR1 and CDR2: SGHRS and YFSETQ. The DNA for the CDR3 is TGCGCCAGCAGACCGACAGGGAAATCCAATGAAAAACTGTTTTTT. Protein product: CASRPTGKSNEKLFF.

This clone was seen only once. The chain combines TRBV6-5 with TRBJ2-5; 8 positions agree with TRBD2. Germline CDR1 and CDR2: MNHEY and SVGAGI. The CDR3 contains 14 residues. V dropped 5 bases and J dropped 2; count of bases not matched to a gene: 4. The CDR3 is CASSRGGPQETQYF. In DNA, the CDR3 is TGTGCCAGCAGTCGGGGGGGACCTCAAGAGACCCAGTACTTC.